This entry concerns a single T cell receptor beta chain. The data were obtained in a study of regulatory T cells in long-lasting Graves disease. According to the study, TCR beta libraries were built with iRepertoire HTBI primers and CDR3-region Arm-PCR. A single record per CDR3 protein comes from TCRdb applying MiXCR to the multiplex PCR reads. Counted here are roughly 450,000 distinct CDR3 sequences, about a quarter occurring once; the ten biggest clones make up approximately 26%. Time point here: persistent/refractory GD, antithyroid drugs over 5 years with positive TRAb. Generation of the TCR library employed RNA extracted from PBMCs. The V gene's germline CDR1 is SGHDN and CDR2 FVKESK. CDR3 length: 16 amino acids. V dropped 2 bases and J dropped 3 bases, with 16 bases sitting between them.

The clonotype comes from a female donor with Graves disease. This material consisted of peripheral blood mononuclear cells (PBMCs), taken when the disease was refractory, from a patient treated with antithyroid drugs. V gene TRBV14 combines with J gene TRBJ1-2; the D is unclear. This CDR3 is CASSQRATFPYYGYTF. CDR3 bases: TGTGCCAGCAGCCAACGTGCAACTTTCCCCTACTATGGCTACACCTTC.